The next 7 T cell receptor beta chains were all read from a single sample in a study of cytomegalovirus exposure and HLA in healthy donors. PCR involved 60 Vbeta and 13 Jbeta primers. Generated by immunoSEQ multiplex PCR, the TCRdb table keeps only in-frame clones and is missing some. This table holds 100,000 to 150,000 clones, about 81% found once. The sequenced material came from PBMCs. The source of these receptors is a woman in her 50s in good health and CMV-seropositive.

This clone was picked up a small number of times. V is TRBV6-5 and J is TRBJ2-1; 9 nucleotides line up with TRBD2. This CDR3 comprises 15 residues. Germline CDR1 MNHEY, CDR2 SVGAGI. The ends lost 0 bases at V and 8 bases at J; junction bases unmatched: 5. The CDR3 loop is CASSYSGREGHEQFF. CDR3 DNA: TGTGCCAGCAGTTACTCGGGGCGGGAGGGCCATGAGCAGTTCTTC.

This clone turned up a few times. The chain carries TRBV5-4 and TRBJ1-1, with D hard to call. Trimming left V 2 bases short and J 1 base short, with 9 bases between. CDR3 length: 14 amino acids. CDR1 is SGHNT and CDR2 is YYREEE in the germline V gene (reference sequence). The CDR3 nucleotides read TGTGCCAGCAGCTTAGCTGAAGAGAACACTGAAGCTTTCTTT. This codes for CASSLAEENTEAFF.

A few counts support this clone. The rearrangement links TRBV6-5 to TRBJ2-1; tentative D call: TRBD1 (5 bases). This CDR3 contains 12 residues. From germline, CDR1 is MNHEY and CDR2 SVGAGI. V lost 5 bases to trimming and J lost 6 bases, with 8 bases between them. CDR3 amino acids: CASSAGFNEQFF. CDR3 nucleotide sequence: TGTGCCAGCAGTGCAGGGTTCAATGAGCAGTTCTTC.

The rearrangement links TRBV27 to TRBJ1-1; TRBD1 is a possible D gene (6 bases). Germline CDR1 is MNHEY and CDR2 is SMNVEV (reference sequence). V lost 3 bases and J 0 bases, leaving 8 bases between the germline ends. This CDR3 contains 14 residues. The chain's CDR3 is CASSFRGMNTEAFF. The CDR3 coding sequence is TGTGCCAGCAGTTTCAGGGGTATGAACACTGAAGCTTTCTTT.

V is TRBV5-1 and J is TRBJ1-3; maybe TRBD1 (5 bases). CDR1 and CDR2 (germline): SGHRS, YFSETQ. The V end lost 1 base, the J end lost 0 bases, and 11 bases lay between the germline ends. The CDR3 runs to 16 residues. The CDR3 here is CASSLTTGASGNTIYF. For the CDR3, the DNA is TGCGCCAGCAGCTTGACTACAGGTGCCTCTGGAAACACCATATATTTT.

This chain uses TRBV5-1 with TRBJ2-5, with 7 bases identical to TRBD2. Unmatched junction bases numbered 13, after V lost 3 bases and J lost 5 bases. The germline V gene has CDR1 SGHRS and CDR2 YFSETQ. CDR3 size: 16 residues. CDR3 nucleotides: TGCGCCAGCAGCTCTGGGACTACCGGATTGGGGGAGACCCAGTACTTC. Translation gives CASSSGTTGLGETQYF.

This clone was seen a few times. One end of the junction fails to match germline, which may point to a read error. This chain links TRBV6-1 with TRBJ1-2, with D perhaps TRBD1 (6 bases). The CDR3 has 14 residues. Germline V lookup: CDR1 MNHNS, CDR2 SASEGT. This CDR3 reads CATSGGGAGYGYTF. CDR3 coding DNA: TGTGCCACCAGTGGCGGGGGCGCGGGCTATGGCTACACCTTC.